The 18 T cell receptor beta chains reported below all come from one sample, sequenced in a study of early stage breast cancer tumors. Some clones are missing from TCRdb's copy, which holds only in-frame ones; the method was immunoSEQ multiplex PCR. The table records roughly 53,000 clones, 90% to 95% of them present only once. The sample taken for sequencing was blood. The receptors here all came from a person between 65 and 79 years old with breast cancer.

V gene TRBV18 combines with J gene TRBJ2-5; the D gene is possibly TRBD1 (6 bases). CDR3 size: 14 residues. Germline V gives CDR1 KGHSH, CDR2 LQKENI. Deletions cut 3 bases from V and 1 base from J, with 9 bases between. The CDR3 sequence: CASSPGRGQETQYF. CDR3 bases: TGTGCCAGCTCACCGGGCAGGGGCCAAGAGACCCAGTACTTC.

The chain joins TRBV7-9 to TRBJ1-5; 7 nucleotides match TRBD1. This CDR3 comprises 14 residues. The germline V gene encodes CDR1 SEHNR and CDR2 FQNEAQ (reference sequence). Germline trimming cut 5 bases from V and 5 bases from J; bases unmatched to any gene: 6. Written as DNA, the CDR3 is TGTGCCAGCAGCACAACAGGGGAAGATCAGCCCCAGCATTTT. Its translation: CASSTTGEDQPQHF.

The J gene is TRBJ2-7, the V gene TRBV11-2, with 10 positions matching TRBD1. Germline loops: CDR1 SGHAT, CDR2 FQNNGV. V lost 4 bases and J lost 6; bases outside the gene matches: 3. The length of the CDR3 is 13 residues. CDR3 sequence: CASSSRTGGEQYF. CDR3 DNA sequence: TGTGCCAGCAGCTCCCGGACAGGGGGCGAGCAGTACTTC.

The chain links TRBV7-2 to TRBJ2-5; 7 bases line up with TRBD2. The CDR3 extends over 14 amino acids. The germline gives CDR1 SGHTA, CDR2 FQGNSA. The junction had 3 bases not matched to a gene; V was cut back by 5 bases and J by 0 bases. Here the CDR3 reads CASSDSGYQETQYF. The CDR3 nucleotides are TGTGCCAGCAGCGATAGCGGGTACCAAGAGACCCAGTACTTC.

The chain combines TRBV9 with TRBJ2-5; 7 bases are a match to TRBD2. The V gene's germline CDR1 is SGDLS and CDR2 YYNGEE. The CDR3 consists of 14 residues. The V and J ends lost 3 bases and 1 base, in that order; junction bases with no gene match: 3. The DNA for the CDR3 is TGTGCCAGCAGCGCTAGCGGCCCCCAAGAGACCCAGTACTTC. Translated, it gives CASSASGPQETQYF.

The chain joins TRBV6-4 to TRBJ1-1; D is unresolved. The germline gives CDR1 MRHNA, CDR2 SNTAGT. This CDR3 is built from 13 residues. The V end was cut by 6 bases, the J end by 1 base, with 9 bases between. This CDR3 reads CASSFEGNTEAFF. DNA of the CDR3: TGTGCCAGCAGCTTCGAGGGGAACACTGAAGCTTTCTTT.

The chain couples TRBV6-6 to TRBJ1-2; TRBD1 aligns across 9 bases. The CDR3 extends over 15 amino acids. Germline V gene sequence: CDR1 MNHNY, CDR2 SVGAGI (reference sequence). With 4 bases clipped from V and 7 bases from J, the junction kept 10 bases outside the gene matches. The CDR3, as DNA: TGTGCCAGCAGTTCGCAACAGGGGGCTGTGGGTGGCTACACCTTC. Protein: CASSSQQGAVGGYTF.

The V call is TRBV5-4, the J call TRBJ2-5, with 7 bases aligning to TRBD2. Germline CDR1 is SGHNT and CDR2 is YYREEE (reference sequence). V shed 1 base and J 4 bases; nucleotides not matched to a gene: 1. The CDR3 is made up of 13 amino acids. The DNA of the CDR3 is TGTGCCAGCAGCTTGCCTAGCGGAGAGACCCAGTACTTC. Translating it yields CASSLPSGETQYF.

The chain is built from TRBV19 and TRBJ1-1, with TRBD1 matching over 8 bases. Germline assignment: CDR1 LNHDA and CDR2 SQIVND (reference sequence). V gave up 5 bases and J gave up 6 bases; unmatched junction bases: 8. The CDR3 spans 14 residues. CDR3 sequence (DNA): TGTGCCAGTAGTTTATCACAGGGGGTGGCTGAAGCTTTCTTT. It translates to CASSLSQGVAEAFF.

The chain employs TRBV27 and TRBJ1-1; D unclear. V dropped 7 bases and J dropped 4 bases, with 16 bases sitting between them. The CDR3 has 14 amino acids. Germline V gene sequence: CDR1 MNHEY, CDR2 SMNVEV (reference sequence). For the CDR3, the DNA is TGTGCCAGCACCACCGGACTGGTGGGCACTGAAGCTTTCTTT. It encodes CASTTGLVGTEAFF.

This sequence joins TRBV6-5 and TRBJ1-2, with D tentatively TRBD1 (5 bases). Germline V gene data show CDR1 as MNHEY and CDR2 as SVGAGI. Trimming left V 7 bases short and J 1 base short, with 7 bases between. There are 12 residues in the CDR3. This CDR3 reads CASIDSNYGYTF. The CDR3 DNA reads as TGTGCCAGCATCGACAGTAACTATGGCTACACCTTC.

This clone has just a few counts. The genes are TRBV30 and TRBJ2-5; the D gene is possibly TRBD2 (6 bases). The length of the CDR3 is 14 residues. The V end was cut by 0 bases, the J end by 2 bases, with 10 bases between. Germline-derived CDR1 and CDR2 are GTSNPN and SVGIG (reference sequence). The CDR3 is CAWSVGGAQETQYF. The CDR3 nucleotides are TGTGCCTGGAGTGTAGGAGGGGCTCAAGAGACCCAGTACTTC.

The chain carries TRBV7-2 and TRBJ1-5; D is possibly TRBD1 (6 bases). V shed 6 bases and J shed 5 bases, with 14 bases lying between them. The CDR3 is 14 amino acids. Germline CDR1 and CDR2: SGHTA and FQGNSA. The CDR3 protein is CASSTGQRDQPQHF. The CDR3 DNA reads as TGTGCCAGCAGTACAGGGCAGAGGGATCAGCCCCAGCATTTT.

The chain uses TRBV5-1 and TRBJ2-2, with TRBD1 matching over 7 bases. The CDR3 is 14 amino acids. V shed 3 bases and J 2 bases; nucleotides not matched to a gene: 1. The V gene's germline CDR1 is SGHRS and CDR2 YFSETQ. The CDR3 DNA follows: TGCGCCAGCAGCTGGGACAGTAACACCGGGGAGCTGTTTTTT. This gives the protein CASSWDSNTGELFF.

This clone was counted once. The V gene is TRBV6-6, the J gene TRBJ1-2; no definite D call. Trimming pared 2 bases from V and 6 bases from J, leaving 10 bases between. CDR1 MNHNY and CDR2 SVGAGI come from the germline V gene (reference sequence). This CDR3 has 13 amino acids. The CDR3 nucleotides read TGTGCCAGCAGTTACGCCGCAGTCGATGGCTACACCTTC. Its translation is CASSYAAVDGYTF.

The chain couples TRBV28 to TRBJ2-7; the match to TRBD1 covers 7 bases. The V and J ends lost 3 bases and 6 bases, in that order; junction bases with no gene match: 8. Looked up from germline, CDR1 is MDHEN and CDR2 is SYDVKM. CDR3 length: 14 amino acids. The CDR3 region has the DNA TGTGCCAGCAGTTTCCGAGACAGGGTACTCGAGCAGTACTTC. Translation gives CASSFRDRVLEQYF.

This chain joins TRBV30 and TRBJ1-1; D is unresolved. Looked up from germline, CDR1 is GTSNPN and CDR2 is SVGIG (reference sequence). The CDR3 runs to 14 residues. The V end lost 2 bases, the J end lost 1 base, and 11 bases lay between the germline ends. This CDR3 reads CAWSFGRPNTEAFF. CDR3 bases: TGTGCCTGGAGTTTCGGCAGGCCGAACACTGAAGCTTTCTTT. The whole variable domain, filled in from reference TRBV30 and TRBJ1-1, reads SQTIHQWPATLVQPVGSPLSLECTVEGTSNPNLYWYRQAAGRGLQLLFYSVGIGQISSEVPQNLSASRPQDRQFILSSKKLLLSDSGFYLCAWSFGRPNTEAFFGQGTRLTVV.

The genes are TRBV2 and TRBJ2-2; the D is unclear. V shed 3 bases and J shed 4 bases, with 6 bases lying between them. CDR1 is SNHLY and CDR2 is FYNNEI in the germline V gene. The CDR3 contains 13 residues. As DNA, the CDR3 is TGTGCCAGCAGTGAGGCGGTCACCGGGGAGCTGTTTTTT. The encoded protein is CASSEAVTGELFF. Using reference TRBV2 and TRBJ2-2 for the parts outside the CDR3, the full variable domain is EPEVTQTPSHQVTQMGQEVILRCVPISNHLYFYWYRQILGQKVEFLVSFYNNEISEKSEIFDDQFSVERPDGSNFTLKIRSTKLEDSAMYFCASSEAVTGELFFGEGSRLTVL.